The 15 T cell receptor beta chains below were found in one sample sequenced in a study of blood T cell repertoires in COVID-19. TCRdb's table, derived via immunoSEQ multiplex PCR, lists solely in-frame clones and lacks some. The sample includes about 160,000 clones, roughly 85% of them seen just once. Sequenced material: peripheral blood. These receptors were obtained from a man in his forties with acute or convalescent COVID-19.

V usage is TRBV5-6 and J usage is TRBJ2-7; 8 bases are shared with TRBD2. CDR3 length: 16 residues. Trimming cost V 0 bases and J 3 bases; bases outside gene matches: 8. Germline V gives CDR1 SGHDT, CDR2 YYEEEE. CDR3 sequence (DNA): TGTGCCAGCAGCTTGGCCGGCGGCGGGGGGTTCTACGAGCAGTACTTC. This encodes CASSLAGGGGFYEQYF.

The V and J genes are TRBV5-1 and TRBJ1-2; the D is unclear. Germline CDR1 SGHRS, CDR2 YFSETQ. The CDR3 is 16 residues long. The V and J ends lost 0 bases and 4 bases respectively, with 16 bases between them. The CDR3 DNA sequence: TGCGCCAGCAGCTTGGGGCCCCCCGGAGGCAGCTATGGCTACACCTTC. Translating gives CASSLGPPGGSYGYTF.

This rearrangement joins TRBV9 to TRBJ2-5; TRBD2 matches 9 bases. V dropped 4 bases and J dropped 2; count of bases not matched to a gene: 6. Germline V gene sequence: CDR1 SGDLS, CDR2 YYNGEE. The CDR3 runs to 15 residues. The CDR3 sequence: CASSNRGGEQETQYF. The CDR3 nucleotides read TGTGCCAGCAGCAACCGCGGGGGGGAACAAGAGACCCAGTACTTC.

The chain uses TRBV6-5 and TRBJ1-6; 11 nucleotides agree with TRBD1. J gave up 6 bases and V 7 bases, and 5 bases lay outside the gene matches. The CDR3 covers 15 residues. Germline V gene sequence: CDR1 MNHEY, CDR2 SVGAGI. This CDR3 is CASTVDRGLNSPLHF. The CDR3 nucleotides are TGTGCCAGCACAGTGGACAGGGGGCTTAATTCACCCCTCCACTTT.

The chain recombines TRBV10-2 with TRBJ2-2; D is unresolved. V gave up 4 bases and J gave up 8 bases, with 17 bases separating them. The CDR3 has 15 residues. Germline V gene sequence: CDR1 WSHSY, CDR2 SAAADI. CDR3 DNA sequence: TGCGCCAGCAGTGGTCCGGGTCTAGGTTCTGGGGAGCTGTTTTTT. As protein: CASSGPGLGSGELFF.

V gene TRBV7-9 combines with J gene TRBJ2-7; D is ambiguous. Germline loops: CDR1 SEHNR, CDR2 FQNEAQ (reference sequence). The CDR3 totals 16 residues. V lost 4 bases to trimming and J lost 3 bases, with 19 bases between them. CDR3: CASSSGLVGLFYEQYF. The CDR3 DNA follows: TGTGCCAGCAGCTCCGGTTTAGTGGGCCTGTTCTACGAGCAGTACTTC. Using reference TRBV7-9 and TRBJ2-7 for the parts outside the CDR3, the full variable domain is DTGVSQNPRHKITKRGQNVTFRCDPISEHNRLYWYRQTLGQGPEFLTYFQNEAQLEKSRLLSDRFSAERPKGSFSTLEIQRTEQGDSAMYLCASSSGLVGLFYEQYFGPGTRLTVT.

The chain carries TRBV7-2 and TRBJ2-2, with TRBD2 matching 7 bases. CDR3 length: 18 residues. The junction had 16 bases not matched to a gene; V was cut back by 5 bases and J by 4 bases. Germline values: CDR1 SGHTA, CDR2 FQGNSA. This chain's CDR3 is CASSPTSGLAATTGELFF. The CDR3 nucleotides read TGTGCCAGCAGCCCCACCAGTGGCCTAGCGGCTACCACCGGGGAGCTGTTTTTT.

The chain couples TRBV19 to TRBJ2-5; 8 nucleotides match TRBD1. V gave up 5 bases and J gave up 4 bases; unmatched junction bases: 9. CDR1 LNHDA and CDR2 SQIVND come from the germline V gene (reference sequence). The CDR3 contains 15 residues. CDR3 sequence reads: CASSVRQGFGETQYF. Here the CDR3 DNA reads TGTGCCAGTAGTGTCAGACAGGGGTTTGGAGAGACCCAGTACTTC.

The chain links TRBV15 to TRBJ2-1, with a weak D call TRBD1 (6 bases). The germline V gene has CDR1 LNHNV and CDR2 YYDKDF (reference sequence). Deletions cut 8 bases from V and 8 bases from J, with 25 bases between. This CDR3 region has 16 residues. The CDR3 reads CATGQLRGRFSDEQFF. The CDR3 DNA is TGTGCCACCGGACAGCTAAGGGGTCGTTTTAGCGATGAGCAGTTCTTC. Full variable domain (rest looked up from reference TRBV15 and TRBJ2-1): DAMVIQNPRYQVTQFGKPVTLSCSQTLNHNVMYWYQQKSSQAPKLLFHYYDKDFNNEADTPDNFQSRRPNTSFCFLDIRSPGLGDTAMYLCATGQLRGRFSDEQFFGPGTRLTVL.

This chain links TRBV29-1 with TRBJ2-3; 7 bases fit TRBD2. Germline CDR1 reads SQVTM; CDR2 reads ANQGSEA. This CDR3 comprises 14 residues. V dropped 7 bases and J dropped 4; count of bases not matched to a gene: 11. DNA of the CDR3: TGCAGCGCCACTCCGGGGGGATTTGCAGATACGCAGTATTTT. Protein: CSATPGGFADTQYF.

The CDR3 reads CASSLTGQNTEAFF. For the CDR3, the DNA is TGTGCCAGCAGTTTAACCGGACAGAACACTGAAGCTTTCTTT. The chain has TRBV6-6 and TRBJ1-1; TRBD1 might be the D (5 bases). This CDR3 is built from 14 residues. Trimming removed 4 bases from V and 1 base from J, with 10 bases in between. CDR1 is MNHNY and CDR2 is SVGAGI in the germline V gene (reference sequence).

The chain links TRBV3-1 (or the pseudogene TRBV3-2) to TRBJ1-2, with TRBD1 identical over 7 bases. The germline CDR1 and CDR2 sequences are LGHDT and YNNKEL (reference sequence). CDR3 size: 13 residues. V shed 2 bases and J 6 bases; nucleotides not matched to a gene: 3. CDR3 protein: CASSQRGTDGYTF. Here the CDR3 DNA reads TGTGCCAGCAGCCAAAGAGGGACAGATGGCTACACCTTC.

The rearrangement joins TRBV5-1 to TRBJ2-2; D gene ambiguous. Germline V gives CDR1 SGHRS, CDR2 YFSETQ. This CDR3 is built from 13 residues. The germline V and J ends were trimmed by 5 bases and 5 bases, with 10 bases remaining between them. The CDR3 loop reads CASRRRATGELFF. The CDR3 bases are TGCGCCAGCAGGCGGAGAGCAACCGGGGAGCTGTTTTTT.

CDR3 DNA: TGTGCCAGCAGCGTAGTAAGGGGGGGTTCATACAATGAGCAGTTCTTC. Translating gives CASSVVRGGSYNEQFF. The chain is built from TRBV9 and TRBJ2-1; maybe TRBD2 (7 bases). Trimming left V 0 bases short and J 4 bases short, with 14 bases between. The CDR3 is 16 residues long. CDR1 and CDR2 from the germline V gene are SGDLS and YYNGEE.

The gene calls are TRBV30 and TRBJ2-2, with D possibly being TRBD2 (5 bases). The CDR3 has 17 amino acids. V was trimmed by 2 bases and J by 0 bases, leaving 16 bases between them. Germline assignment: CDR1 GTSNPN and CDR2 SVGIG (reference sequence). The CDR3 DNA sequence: TGTGCCTGGAGTAGGGAGAGAACCACTACGAACACCGGGGAGCTGTTTTTT. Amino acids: CAWSRERTTTNTGELFF. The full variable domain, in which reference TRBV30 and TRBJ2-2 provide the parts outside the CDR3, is SQTIHQWPATLVQPVGSPLSLECTVEGTSNPNLYWYRQAAGRGLQLLFYSVGIGQISSEVPQNLSASRPQDRQFILSSKKLLLSDSGFYLCAWSRERTTTNTGELFFGEGSRLTVL.